This T cell receptor beta chain comes out of a study of blood T cell repertoires in COVID-19. Study summary: COVID-19 samples, acute and convalescent, were from the United States, Italy and Spain. The analysed material was cDNA or gDNA that came from T cells, B-cell-depleted T cells, or PBMCs.

Seattle's cohort entered during active infection and was followed longitudinally. The repertoire was sequenced with immunoSEQ multiplex PCR; TCRdb's copy has only in-frame clones and lacks some. The sample lists some 160,000 clones; roughly 89% were seen once. Germline V gives CDR1 SEHNR, CDR2 FQNEAQ (reference sequence). V was pared by 4 bases and J by 4 bases, with 19 bases between. The CDR3 loop spans 16 amino acids. The chain has TRBV7-9 and TRBJ1-1, with D possibly matching TRBD1 (5 bases). The sample taken for sequencing was peripheral blood. The clonotype originates from a woman in her seventies with COVID-19, enrolled during active disease. The CDR3 here is CASSYAGGMVSTEAFF. DNA for the CDR3: TGTGCCAGCAGCTACGCTGGGGGGATGGTAAGCACTGAAGCTTTCTTT.